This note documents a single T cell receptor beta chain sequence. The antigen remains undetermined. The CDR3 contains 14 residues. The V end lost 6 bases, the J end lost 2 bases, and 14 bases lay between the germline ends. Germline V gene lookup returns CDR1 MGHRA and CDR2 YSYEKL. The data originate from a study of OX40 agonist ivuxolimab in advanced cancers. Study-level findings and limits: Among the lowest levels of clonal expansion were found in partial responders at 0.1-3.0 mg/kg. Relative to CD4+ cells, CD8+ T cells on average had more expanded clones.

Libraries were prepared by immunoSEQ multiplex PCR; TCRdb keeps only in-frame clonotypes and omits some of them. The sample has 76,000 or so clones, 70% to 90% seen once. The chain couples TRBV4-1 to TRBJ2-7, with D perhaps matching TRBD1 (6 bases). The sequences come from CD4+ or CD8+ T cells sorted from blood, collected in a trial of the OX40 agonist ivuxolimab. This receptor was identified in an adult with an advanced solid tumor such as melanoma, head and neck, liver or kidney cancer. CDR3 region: CASSQLGQAYEQYF. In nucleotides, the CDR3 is TGCGCCAGCAGTCAATTGGGACAAGCCTACGAGCAGTACTTC.